Each of the 10 T cell receptor beta chains below was sequenced from the same sample in a study of cytomegalovirus exposure and HLA in healthy donors. Researchers ran the PCR with 60 Vbeta and 13 Jbeta primers. Only in-frame clones appear in the TCRdb table, and some are missing; sequencing was by immunoSEQ multiplex PCR. The table shows roughly 110,000 clones, with around 76% occurring only once. Sequenced input: PBMCs. The receptors derive from a man aged 25 to 45 in good health and CMV-seropositive.

For this clone: An end of the junction differs from the germline gene, which may be a read error. The sample holds other DNA sequences that translate to the same CDR3. J is TRBJ1-1 and V is TRBV9; D is uncertain. Per the germline V gene, CDR1 is SGDLS and CDR2 is YYNGEE. The CDR3 spans 14 residues. CDR3 protein: CASSLRELNTEAFF. CDR3 coding DNA: TGTGCCAGCAGCCTCCGGGAACTGAATACTGAAGCTTTCTTT.

The V gene is TRBV28, the J gene TRBJ2-7, with unresolved D. The V gene's germline CDR1 is MDHEN and CDR2 SYDVKM. This CDR3 has 12 residues. The V gene lost 7 bases and the J gene lost 5 bases, with 12 bases spanning the gap. The CDR3 region has the DNA TGTGCCAGCATATCCCACTTCGACGAGCAGTACTTC. Protein product: CASISHFDEQYF. The full variable domain, with the rest looked up from reference TRBV28 and TRBJ2-7, is DVKVTQSSRYLVKRTGEKVFLECVQDMDHENMFWYRQDPGLGLRLIYFSYDVKMKEKGDIPEGYSVSREKKERFSLILESASTNQTSMYLCASISHFDEQYFGPGTRLTVT.

The CDR3 loop is CASSFSGGELFF. The CDR3 DNA reads as TGTGCCAGCAGTTTCAGCGGCGGGGAGCTGTTTTTT. J is TRBJ2-2 and V is TRBV27; D is perhaps TRBD2 (5 bases). CDR1 MNHEY and CDR2 SMNVEV come from the germline V gene (reference sequence). Trimming took off 3 bases at V and 7 bases at J, with 6 bases between the two ends. The CDR3 spans 12 residues.

V is TRBV5-1 and J is TRBJ2-7; possible D gene TRBD2, 6 bases. Deletions cut 5 bases from V and 4 bases from J, with 19 bases between. Germline CDR1 reads SGHRS; CDR2 reads YFSETQ. This CDR3 is 15 amino acids long. CDR3 coding DNA: TGCGCCAGCAGACAAAGTTCGGGGGTGACTTACGAGCAGTACTTC. Protein sequence: CASRQSSGVTYEQYF.

This chain joins TRBV19 and TRBJ2-7; TRBD1 aligns across 9 bases. The CDR3 runs to 16 residues. V dropped 3 bases and J dropped 1; count of bases not matched to a gene: 7. Germline lookup yields CDR1 LNHDA and CDR2 SQIVND (reference sequence). The CDR3, as DNA: TGTGCCAGTAGTATGGACAGGGGATCTCGGTCCTACGAGCAGTACTTC. This encodes CASSMDRGSRSYEQYF.

V and J are TRBV5-1 and TRBJ1-6, with D uncertain. The CDR3 runs 15 residues. V was shortened by 0 bases and J by 9 bases, with 13 bases between the two germline ends. Looked up from germline, CDR1 is SGHRS and CDR2 is YFSETQ. CDR3 DNA sequence: TGCGCCAGCAGCTTGGAAGGTACTAGGAGTTCACCCCTCCACTTT. Encoded protein: CASSLEGTRSSPLHF.

The chain employs TRBV5-1 and TRBJ1-4; weak D call: TRBD1 (6 bases). From germline, CDR1 is SGHRS and CDR2 YFSETQ. V dropped 3 bases and J dropped 2 bases, with 14 bases sitting between them. This CDR3 contains 16 residues. In nucleotides, the CDR3 is TGCGCCAGCAGCTCCCCAGGGGCTGGGACTAATGAAAAACTGTTTTTT. Encoded protein: CASSSPGAGTNEKLFF.

This chain connects TRBV5-4 to TRBJ1-1; a weak D match, TRBD1 (6 bases). V shed 6 bases and J shed 4 bases, with 16 bases lying between them. Per germline, CDR1 SGHNT and CDR2 YYREEE (reference sequence). This CDR3 is built from 14 residues. CDR3 sequence: CASKKDSISTEAFF. CDR3 coding DNA: TGTGCCAGCAAAAAGGACAGTATCTCCACTGAAGCTTTCTTT.

In the case of this clone: The junction and the germline gene differ at one end; a read error may be behind it. J is TRBJ1-5 and V is TRBV7-9; D is possibly TRBD1 (6 bases). This CDR3 is 15 amino acids long. Germline loops: CDR1 SEHNR, CDR2 FQNEAQ (reference sequence). The CDR3 is CSSSSIGGNNQPQHF. The CDR3 DNA sequence: TGTTCCAGCAGTTCAATAGGGGGAAACAATCAGCCCCAGCATTTT. The whole variable domain, remainder taken from reference TRBV7-9 and TRBJ1-5, is DTGVSQNPRHKITKRGQNVTFRCDPISEHNRLYWYRQTLGQGPEFLTYFQNEAQLEKSRLLSDRFSAERPKGSFSTLEIQRTEQGDSAMYLCSSSSIGGNNQPQHFGDGTRLSIL.

The J gene is TRBJ1-1, the V gene TRBV6-5; TRBD1 is a possible D gene (5 bases). CDR1 and CDR2 (germline): MNHEY, SVGAGI. CDR3 size: 14 residues. Deletions cut 0 bases from V and 4 bases from J, with 9 bases between. The CDR3 nucleotides are TGTGCCAGCAGTTACTCTCAGGGCTTCACTGAAGCTTTCTTT. This codes for CASSYSQGFTEAFF.